These 25 T cell receptor beta chains originate from one sample sequenced in a study of T-cell reconstitution after alpha-beta-depleted transplantation in children. During its preparation, the TCRbeta library received unique molecular identifiers. TCRdb reprocessed the PCR reads with MiXCR, giving one entry per CDR3 protein. Seen here are a few hundred thousand distinct CDR3 sequences, about 16% observed once, and the top ten hold 25% to 30%. The specimen was PBMCs, mostly from graft donor cells, collected 360 days after TCRalphabeta/CD19-depleted stem cell transplant. These receptors were taken from a boy younger than two who had a stem cell transplant for Wiskott-Aldrich syndrome, so the T cells may come from the graft donor.

V is TRBV11-2 and J is TRBJ2-1; D call uncertain. CDR3 length equals 14 residues. The V and J ends lost 0 bases and 4 bases respectively, with 7 bases between them. The germline CDR1 and CDR2 sequences are SGHAT and FQNNGV. This chain's CDR3 is CASSLDLTYNEQFF. As DNA, the CDR3 is TGTGCCAGCAGCTTAGATTTGACTTACAATGAGCAGTTCTTC.

This sequence joins TRBV18 and TRBJ1-4, with D hard to call. CDR1 is KGHSH, CDR2 LQKENI, per germline. The CDR3 extends over 13 amino acids. V dropped 3 bases and J dropped 0 bases, with 2 bases sitting between them. CDR3 loop: CASSPPTNEKLFF. CDR3 DNA: TGTGCCAGCTCACCGCCAACTAATGAAAAACTGTTTTTT. Full variable domain (outside the CDR3, taken from reference TRBV18 and TRBJ1-4): NAGVMQNPRHLVRRRGQEARLRCSPMKGHSHVYWYRQLPEEGLKFMVYLQKENIIDESGMPKERFSAEFPKEGPSILRIQQVVRGDSAAYFCASSPPTNEKLFFGSGTQLSVL.

This clonotype came up many times. CDR3 protein: CASSPRISGYTYNEQFF. The CDR3 DNA is TGTGCCAGCTCACCACGGATTAGCGGGTACACCTACAATGAGCAGTTCTTC. The chain couples TRBV18 to TRBJ2-1, with 7 bases lining up with TRBD2. The CDR3 is 17 amino acids. With 1 base clipped from V and 2 bases from J, the junction kept 8 bases outside the gene matches. Germline CDR1 reads KGHSH; CDR2 reads LQKENI. The complete variable domain, with remaining parts taken from reference TRBV18 and TRBJ2-1, reads NAGVMQNPRHLVRRRGQEARLRCSPMKGHSHVYWYRQLPEEGLKFMVYLQKENIIDESGMPKERFSAEFPKEGPSILRIQQVVRGDSAAYFCASSPRISGYTYNEQFFGPGTRLTVL.

This rearrangement joins TRBV29-1 to TRBJ2-7; 9 bases are a match to TRBD2. The CDR3 is made up of 14 amino acids. Trimming took 7 bases from V and 4 from J; bases not matched to a gene: 11. Germline V gene lookup returns CDR1 SQVTM and CDR2 ANQGSEA. The CDR3 sequence: CSGLGTSKGYEQYF. The DNA of the CDR3 is TGCAGCGGTCTAGGGACTAGCAAGGGGTACGAGCAGTACTTC.

The table lists this clonotype with a few counts. The CDR3 sequence is CASRELAGTYNEQFF. In nucleotides, the CDR3 is TGTGCCAGCAGGGAACTAGCGGGAACATACAATGAGCAGTTCTTC. The chain joins TRBV6-1 to TRBJ2-1, with 10 positions matching TRBD2. The CDR3 loop spans 15 amino acids. J was trimmed by 4 bases and V by 6 bases; bases with no gene match: 6. The germline gives CDR1 MNHNS, CDR2 SASEGT.

The V and J genes are TRBV6-6 and TRBJ1-4; D call uncertain. The germline V gene encodes CDR1 MNHNY and CDR2 SVGAGI (reference sequence). This CDR3 has 13 amino acids. V lost 2 bases and J lost 5, with 6 bases in between. The CDR3 DNA sequence: TGTGCCAGCAGTTACAGGCTGAATGAAAAACTGTTTTTT. This sequence encodes CASSYRLNEKLFF.

V is TRBV3-1 and J is TRBJ2-3, with 8 bases fitting TRBD2. The CDR3 consists of 15 residues. Losses at the gene ends were 2 bases for V and 4 bases for J; bases not matched to a gene: 5. Germline loops: CDR1 LGHDT, CDR2 YNNKEL (reference sequence). CDR3 DNA: TGTGCCAGCAGCCAACCGGGACTAGGGGCAGATACGCAGTATTTT. As protein: CASSQPGLGADTQYF.

J is TRBJ2-7 and V is TRBV6-1; D may be TRBD1 or TRBD2 (5 bases each). The CDR3 is made up of 15 amino acids. The V end lost 4 bases, the J end lost 3 bases, and 16 bases lay between the germline ends. Germline V lookup: CDR1 MNHNS, CDR2 SASEGT. CDR3 amino acids: CASSVQGTGHYEQYF. The DNA of the CDR3 is TGTGCCAGCAGTGTACAAGGTACGGGGCACTACGAGCAGTACTTC.

This clonotype came up a few times. This sequence joins TRBV9 and TRBJ2-3; 11 bases agree with TRBD2. V lost 0 bases and J lost 2; bases outside the gene matches: 8. The CDR3 spans 18 residues. Germline CDR1 is SGDLS and CDR2 is YYNGEE. CDR3 protein: CASSVGCTSGRLTDTQYF. CDR3 nucleotide sequence: TGTGCCAGCAGCGTAGGTTGTACTAGCGGGAGACTCACAGATACGCAGTATTTT.

The chain joins TRBV20-1 to TRBJ2-7; the D call may be TRBD1 or TRBD2 (5 bases each). Between the trimmed V and J ends, which lost 6 bases and 9 bases, there was a span of 18 bases. The CDR3 totals 12 residues. Germline V lookup: CDR1 DFQATT, CDR2 SNEGSKA (reference sequence). This CDR3 is CSAHNPRDGQYF. The CDR3 nucleotides read TGCAGTGCGCATAACCCCCGGGACGGGCAGTACTTC.

The gene calls are TRBV7-9 and TRBJ1-2, with 9 positions matching TRBD1. J lost 11 bases, V lost 4 bases, and 8 bases had no gene match. Germline CDR1 reads SEHNR; CDR2 reads FQNEAQ (reference sequence). The CDR3 is 13 amino acids. The CDR3 sequence: CASSSPGTGPYTF. The CDR3 DNA follows: TGTGCCAGCAGCTCTCCCGGGACAGGGCCTTACACCTTC.

CDR3: CASSQDWRTESYGYTF. CDR3 nucleotide sequence: TGTGCCAGCAGCCAAGATTGGCGTACAGAGAGCTATGGCTACACCTTC. The chain carries TRBV3-1 and TRBJ1-2; D is ambiguous. Trimming pared 0 bases from V and 4 bases from J, leaving 15 bases between. Germline V gene sequence: CDR1 LGHDT, CDR2 YNNKEL (reference sequence). The CDR3 consists of 16 residues.

V and J are TRBV4-1 and TRBJ1-1; D gene uncertain. Germline CDR1 reads MGHRA; CDR2 reads YSYEKL. V was shortened by 4 bases and J by 3 bases, with 6 bases between the two germline ends. The CDR3 totals 12 residues. CDR3 bases: TGCGCCAGCAGCCGATCTTACACTGAAGCTTTCTTT. Translating gives CASSRSYTEAFF.

This clonotype was observed a handful of times. This chain joins TRBV3-1 and TRBJ2-7, with D possibly TRBD1 on 5 matching bases. Per germline, CDR1 LGHDT and CDR2 YNNKEL (reference sequence). V was trimmed by 4 bases and J by 3 bases, leaving 10 bases between them. CDR3 length: 13 residues. CDR3: CASSPGHNYEQYF. In DNA form, the CDR3 reads TGTGCCAGCAGCCCTGGACATAACTACGAGCAGTACTTC.

The rearrangement links TRBV6-1 to TRBJ2-2; D is tentatively TRBD1 or TRBD2 (5 bases each). V gave up 6 bases and J gave up 3 bases, with 17 bases separating them. The CDR3 has 16 amino acids. Germline CDR1 is MNHNS and CDR2 is SASEGT. The CDR3 loop reads CASSGNVGRDTGELFF. As DNA, the CDR3 is TGTGCCAGCAGCGGGAATGTTGGCAGGGACACCGGGGAGCTGTTTTTT.

A few counts support this clonotype. This sequence joins TRBV27 and TRBJ2-7; 11 positions agree with TRBD1. Unmatched junction bases numbered 5, after V lost 5 bases and J lost 2 bases. Germline CDR1 is MNHEY and CDR2 is SMNVEV (reference sequence). This CDR3 spans 15 amino acids. The CDR3 here is CASSPGQGGTYEQYF. Here the CDR3 DNA reads TGTGCCAGCAGTCCGGGACAGGGGGGCACCTACGAGCAGTACTTC.

V usage is TRBV11-2 and J usage is TRBJ2-7, with 15 bases matching TRBD2. There are 17 residues in the CDR3. Germline V gene data show CDR1 as SGHAT and CDR2 as FQNNGV. V was clipped by 6 bases and J by 2 bases; unmatched bases: 8. This CDR3 reads CASSVKRTSGRAYEQYF. For the CDR3, the DNA is TGTGCCAGCAGTGTAAAGCGGACTAGCGGGAGGGCCTACGAGCAGTACTTC.

This chain uses TRBV6-5 with TRBJ2-3; D is unclear. Trimming removed 1 base from V and 4 bases from J, with 9 bases in between. Per germline, CDR1 MNHEY and CDR2 SVGAGI. CDR3 length: 14 amino acids. The CDR3 DNA follows: TGTGCCAGCAGTTACTTGGGAAGGCCAGATACGCAGTATTTT. This gives the protein CASSYLGRPDTQYF.

This clonotype has a handful of counts. The J gene is TRBJ2-3, the V gene TRBV24-1; D uncertain. This CDR3 has 15 amino acids. Trimming took 1 base from V and 2 from J, leaving 9 bases between them. Germline CDR1 is KGHDR and CDR2 is SFDVKD. Here the CDR3 reads CATSDFGRPTDTQYF. The CDR3 nucleotides are TGTGCCACCAGTGATTTTGGTCGCCCCACAGATACGCAGTATTTT.

The rearrangement uses TRBV7-6 and TRBJ2-3, with D uncertain. Germline V CDR1 and CDR2: SGHVS, FNYEAQ. Trimming took off 4 bases at V and 2 bases at J, with 13 bases between the two ends. This CDR3 has 15 residues. DNA of the CDR3: TGTGCCAGCAGCTCAACCCGGGTTCCCACAGATACGCAGTATTTT. Protein: CASSSTRVPTDTQYF.

This chain uses TRBV5-1 with TRBJ2-3; D is undetermined. Germline CDR1 SGHRS, CDR2 YFSETQ. This CDR3 has 13 amino acids. Trimming took 4 bases from V and 2 from J, leaving 8 bases between them. The CDR3 DNA sequence: TGCGCCAGCAGCCTGAGCGTCACAGATACGCAGTATTTT. It translates to CASSLSVTDTQYF.

The J gene is TRBJ2-7, the V gene TRBV20-1, with TRBD2 matching over 9 bases. The CDR3 contains 15 residues. Germline loops: CDR1 DFQATT, CDR2 SNEGSKA (reference sequence). V lost 4 bases, J lost 3 bases, and 10 bases stayed unmatched. The DNA for the CDR3 is TGCAGTGCTATGACGGTGCGGGGGGGCGGCTACGAGCAGTACTTC. Its protein is CSAMTVRGGGYEQYF.

This chain's CDR3 is CSYSKGGTGGKDTQYF. The CDR3 nucleotides are TGCAGCTACTCAAAGGGCGGGACAGGGGGCAAGGATACGCAGTATTTT. The chain uses TRBV29-1 and TRBJ2-3, with TRBD1 identical over 12 bases. The CDR3 runs to 16 residues. Losses at the gene ends were 8 bases for V and 6 bases for J; bases not matched to a gene: 15. Germline V gene data show CDR1 as SQVTM and CDR2 as ANQGSEA.

This clonotype has only a few counts. This rearrangement joins TRBV7-9 to TRBJ1-6; no firm D call. In germline, CDR1 is SEHNR, CDR2 FQNEAQ (reference sequence). The CDR3 sequence is 14 residues long. The germline V and J ends were trimmed by 1 base and 1 base, with 2 bases remaining between them. CDR3 protein: CASSLESYNSPLHF. CDR3 coding DNA: TGTGCCAGCAGCTTAGAGTCCTATAATTCACCCCTCCACTTT. Filled out from reference TRBV7-9 and TRBJ1-6, the complete variable domain reads DTGVSQNPRHKITKRGQNVTFRCDPISEHNRLYWYRQTLGQGPEFLTYFQNEAQLEKSRLLSDRFSAERPKGSFSTLEIQRTEQGDSAMYLCASSLESYNSPLHFGNGTRLTVT.

The table lists this clonotype with many counts. V is TRBV24-1 and J is TRBJ2-7; TRBD1 agrees at 9 bases. In germline, CDR1 is KGHDR, CDR2 SFDVKD. V was clipped by 2 bases and J by 5 bases; unmatched bases: 6. This CDR3 spans 15 amino acids. The CDR3 here is CATSDSGTGNDEQYF. As DNA, the CDR3 is TGTGCCACCAGTGATTCCGGGACAGGGAACGACGAGCAGTACTTC.